Each of the 25 T cell receptor beta chains below was sequenced from the same sample in a study of T cell responses to AZD1222 COVID-19 vaccine. Clones were sequenced by immunoSEQ multiplex PCR, and TCRdb holds only the in-frame ones, with some missing. The sample yields approximately 170,000 clones, just under 95% seen once. Specimen: peripheral blood, collected on day 0 of AZD1222 vaccination. These receptors came from an adult in good health.

This chain joins TRBV14 and TRBJ2-1; 10 nucleotides align to TRBD1. CDR1 and CDR2 from the germline V gene are SGHDN and FVKESK. Germline trimming cut 3 bases from V and 6 bases from J; bases unmatched to any gene: 8. The CDR3 is 16 residues long. The CDR3 DNA reads as TGTGCCAGCAGCCAGGACGGGACAGGGGTCTTCAATGAGCAGTTCTTC. Translation: CASSQDGTGVFNEQFF.

The rearrangement joins TRBV5-1 to TRBJ2-1; D is possibly TRBD2 (5 bases). Per germline, CDR1 SGHRS and CDR2 YFSETQ. The CDR3 consists of 14 residues. Trimming took off 4 bases at V and 6 bases at J, with 14 bases between the two ends. The CDR3 nucleotides read TGCGCCAGCAGCCCCACGCGGGCGGGCAATGAGCAGTTCTTC. This translates into CASSPTRAGNEQFF.

The chain employs TRBV5-1 and TRBJ1-1, with TRBD1 as a possible D gene (5 bases). Per germline, CDR1 SGHRS and CDR2 YFSETQ. This CDR3 region has 17 residues. Deletions cut 4 bases from V and 3 bases from J, with 22 bases between. As DNA, the CDR3 is TGCGCCAGCAGCCCTGCCCCCGGGGCAGAAGATTACACTGAAGCTTTCTTT. As protein: CASSPAPGAEDYTEAFF.

The V call is TRBV7-3, the J call TRBJ2-1; tentatively, D is TRBD2 (7 bases). The CDR3 runs 16 residues. V dropped 3 bases and J dropped 8 bases, with 20 bases sitting between them. Germline CDR1 and CDR2: SGHTA and FQGTGA. CDR3 protein: CASSFGGPDRRYEQFF. Written as DNA, the CDR3 is TGTGCCAGCAGCTTCGGGGGGCCCGACAGGCGGTATGAGCAGTTCTTC.

The chain is built from TRBV5-6 and TRBJ1-5, with a weak D call TRBD1 (6 bases). V was shortened by 2 bases and J by 2 bases, with 17 bases between the two germline ends. CDR1 SGHDT and CDR2 YYEEEE come from the germline V gene. This CDR3 spans 17 amino acids. CDR3 region: CASSFMDSPSGNQPQHF. DNA for the CDR3: TGTGCCAGCAGCTTCATGGACAGCCCTTCGGGCAATCAGCCCCAGCATTTT.

In the case of this clone: At one end, the junction sequence differs from germline, possibly due to a read error. The rearrangement uses TRBV6-5 and TRBJ2-2; no firm D call. This CDR3 spans 11 amino acids. Germline V gene sequence: CDR1 MNHEY, CDR2 SVGAGI. CDR3 DNA: TGTGCCAGTAGTTACGGAGGGGAGCTGTTTTTT. Translated: CASSYGGELFF.

This chain joins TRBV11-2 and TRBJ1-6; D call uncertain. V was trimmed by 6 bases and J by 7 bases, leaving 4 bases between them. The CDR3 covers 11 residues. CDR1 is SGHAT, CDR2 FQNNGV, per germline. The CDR3 DNA follows: TGTGCCAGCAGTGAGAATTCACCCCTCCACTTT. Encoded protein: CASSENSPLHF.

This sequence joins TRBV7-8 and TRBJ1-2, with D perhaps TRBD1 (6 bases). Germline-derived CDR1 and CDR2 are SGHVS and FQNEAQ. This CDR3 region has 13 residues. The V and J ends lost 1 base and 8 bases respectively, with 11 bases between them. This CDR3 reads CASSLDRVDGYTF. For the CDR3, the DNA is TGTGCCAGCAGCTTAGACAGGGTCGACGGCTACACCTTC.

The J gene is TRBJ2-5, the V gene TRBV11-2, with 11 bases that match TRBD2. Trimming cost V 1 base and J 4 bases; bases outside gene matches: 5. CDR1 SGHAT and CDR2 FQNNGV come from the germline V gene. This CDR3 spans 16 amino acids. Here the CDR3 DNA reads TGTGCCAGCAGCTTAGGATCGACTAGCGGGGCAGAGACCCAGTACTTC. This codes for CASSLGSTSGAETQYF.

The V and J genes are TRBV13 and TRBJ1-2; D may be TRBD1 (5 bases). CDR3 length: 14 residues. The V end lost 4 bases, the J end lost 2 bases, and 11 bases lay between the germline ends. The germline CDR1 and CDR2 sequences are PRHDT and FYEKMQ (reference sequence). This CDR3 is CASSSGIQNYGYTF. Written as DNA, the CDR3 is TGTGCCAGCAGCTCAGGGATACAGAACTATGGCTACACCTTC. Drawing the rest from reference TRBV13 and TRBJ1-2, the complete variable domain is AAGVIQSPRHLIKEKRETATLKCYPIPRHDTVYWYQQGPGQDPQFLISFYEKMQSDKGSIPDRFSAQQFSDYHSELNMSSLELGDSALYFCASSSGIQNYGYTFGSGTRLTVV.

This chain connects TRBV6-6 to TRBJ2-2, with D perhaps being TRBD1 or TRBD2 (5 bases each). The V and J ends lost 7 bases and 2 bases respectively, with 14 bases between them. The CDR3 is 15 amino acids. CDR1 is MNHNY and CDR2 is SVGAGI in the germline V gene (reference sequence). The CDR3 DNA reads as TGTGCCAGCATCCACCGGGACGGAAACACCGGGGAGCTGTTTTTT. It translates to CASIHRDGNTGELFF.

The chain is built from TRBV5-5 and TRBJ1-5; possible D gene TRBD1, 6 bases. V was trimmed by 0 bases and J by 9 bases, leaving 19 bases between them. This CDR3 is 16 amino acids long. Germline CDR1 is SGHKS and CDR2 is YYEKEE (reference sequence). CDR3 loop: CASSLVGSGTRAPQHF. In DNA, the CDR3 is TGTGCCAGCAGCTTGGTTGGGTCAGGGACAAGGGCGCCCCAGCATTTT.

This sequence joins TRBV18 and TRBJ2-7; a weak D match, TRBD1 (6 bases). Germline V gives CDR1 KGHSH, CDR2 LQKENI. Between the trimmed V and J ends, which lost 4 bases and 2 bases, there was a span of 12 bases. The CDR3 covers 14 residues. This chain's CDR3 is CASSRPDRPYEQYF. The DNA for the CDR3 is TGTGCCAGCTCACGGCCGGACAGACCCTACGAGCAGTACTTC.

The chain uses TRBV9 and TRBJ2-5; TRBD2 matches 13 bases. The CDR3 contains 15 residues. V lost 0 bases, J lost 5 bases, and 1 base stayed unmatched. Germline V CDR1 and CDR2: SGDLS, YYNGEE. The CDR3 loop reads CASSVGLAGGETQYF. The CDR3, as DNA: TGTGCCAGCAGCGTAGGACTAGCGGGGGGTGAGACCCAGTACTTC.

The genes are TRBV3-1 (or the pseudogene TRBV3-2) and TRBJ2-1; TRBD2 matches 9 bases. Looked up from germline, CDR1 is LGHDT and CDR2 is YNNKEL (reference sequence). Unmatched junction bases numbered 4, after V lost 1 base and J lost 12 bases. The CDR3 has 13 residues. CDR3 amino acids: CASSQVSREGQFF. The CDR3 coding sequence is TGTGCCAGCAGCCAAGTATCGCGGGAGGGGCAGTTCTTC.

The chain links TRBV9 to TRBJ2-7, with TRBD1 identical over 8 bases. The CDR3 totals 16 residues. Per the germline V gene, CDR1 is SGDLS and CDR2 is YYNGEE. V was clipped by 4 bases and J by 5 bases; unmatched bases: 14. As DNA, the CDR3 is TGTGCCAGCAGCTTAACAGGGGGACAGAGGTTCGACGAGCAGTACTTC. This gives the protein CASSLTGGQRFDEQYF.

This clone was observed once. This chain connects TRBV13 to TRBJ2-3, with TRBD2 matching over 7 bases. Germline CDR1 reads PRHDT; CDR2 reads FYEKMQ (reference sequence). This CDR3 is built from 16 residues. Germline trimming cut 3 bases from V and 0 bases from J; bases unmatched to any gene: 6. As DNA, the CDR3 is TGTGCCAGCAGCTTGGTCGGGGAGGGTAGCACAGATACGCAGTATTTT. Protein: CASSLVGEGSTDTQYF.

The chain links TRBV10-2 to TRBJ2-3; either TRBD1 or TRBD2 may supply D (5 bases each). Germline V CDR1 and CDR2: WSHSY, SAAADI. This CDR3 has 16 amino acids. V dropped 8 bases and J dropped 4 bases, with 22 bases sitting between them. As DNA, the CDR3 is TGCGCCAGCCGCCCCTTTGGTCTAGGGGACCCAGATACGCAGTATTTT. This codes for CASRPFGLGDPDTQYF.

This rearrangement joins TRBV11-3 to TRBJ2-1; D remains unclear. The CDR3 loop spans 13 amino acids. CDR1 and CDR2 (germline): SGHNT, YENEEA. The V and J ends lost 3 bases and 4 bases respectively, with 7 bases between them. The CDR3 nucleotides are TGTGCCAGCAGCTTGAGCAAATACAATGAGCAGTTCTTC. Protein sequence: CASSLSKYNEQFF.

The chain uses TRBV6-5 and TRBJ2-7; perhaps D is TRBD1 or TRBD2 (6 bases each). Germline CDR1 MNHEY, CDR2 SVGAGI. The V end lost 6 bases, the J end lost 3 bases, and 18 bases lay between the germline ends. CDR3 size: 15 residues. Here the CDR3 reads CASSSGRQGRYEQYF. CDR3 nucleotide sequence: TGTGCCAGCAGCTCGGGGAGGCAGGGGCGCTACGAGCAGTACTTC.

This chain links TRBV30 with TRBJ2-4; 11 positions agree with TRBD2. This CDR3 is 16 amino acids long. Trimming removed 0 bases from V and 5 bases from J; junction bases left unmatched: 6. Germline CDR1 reads GTSNPN; CDR2 reads SVGIG (reference sequence). The CDR3 loop reads CAWSVDLAGGENIQYF. The CDR3 bases are TGTGCCTGGAGTGTAGACTTAGCGGGAGGGGAAAACATTCAGTACTTC.

The chain has TRBV7-9 and TRBJ2-1; D not certain. This CDR3 comprises 16 residues. Trimming took 3 bases from V and 2 from J, leaving 14 bases between them. Germline V gene lookup returns CDR1 SEHNR and CDR2 FQNEAQ (reference sequence). Here the CDR3 DNA reads TGTGCCAGCAGCTTCACTACGGCTACACCCTACAATGAGCAGTTCTTC. Its translation is CASSFTTATPYNEQFF.

The V call is TRBV10-2, the J call TRBJ1-3, with unresolved D. V was pared by 6 bases and J by 0 bases, with 15 bases between. The germline gives CDR1 WSHSY, CDR2 SAAADI. The CDR3 length is 16 residues. The CDR3 loop is CASRPVRRNSGNTIYF. DNA of the CDR3: TGCGCCAGCAGGCCCGTCCGACGGAACTCTGGAAACACCATATATTTT.

This chain uses TRBV5-1 with TRBJ2-2; tentative D call: TRBD1 (6 bases). Between the trimmed V and J ends, which lost 2 bases and 4 bases, there was a span of 12 bases. This CDR3 is built from 15 residues. Germline-derived CDR1 and CDR2 are SGHRS and YFSETQ. In DNA form, the CDR3 reads TGCGCCAGCAGCTTCGGGACAATCACCACCGGGGAGCTGTTTTTT. Its translation: CASSFGTITTGELFF.

This chain links TRBV5-1 with TRBJ1-6; possibly TRBD1 for D (5 bases). Germline V gene sequence: CDR1 SGHRS, CDR2 YFSETQ. Trimming removed 4 bases from V and 8 bases from J, with 22 bases in between. This CDR3 contains 17 residues. CDR3 coding DNA: TGCGCCAGCAGCCTGCTACTATCGGGGTTGGGGGATTCACCCCTCCACTTT. Protein sequence: CASSLLLSGLGDSPLHF.